The rows below give T cell receptor beta chains drawn from one sample of a study of low-dose radiotherapy and immunotherapy resistance in tumors. TCRdb independently ran MiXCR on the reads; one entry per CDR3 protein. This table has some 88,000 distinct CDR3 sequences, roughly 9% appearing once. Sequenced here: PBMCs, sampled before treatment. The receptors were sampled from a male donor with prostate cancer. CDR3s include the opening cysteine and the closing phenylalanine or tryptophan. Fields, in order: D gene, J gene, V gene, clone size, CDR3 protein, CDR3 DNA. D genes are given only for firm matches. The listing skips clone size in some rows; elsewhere it reads once, few, many or a size class.

NA,TRBJ1-5,TRBV28,many,CASSPRMGIHQPQHF,TGTGCCAGCAGTCCTAGGATGGGGATTCACCAGCCCCAGCATTTT
TRBD2,TRBJ2-4,TRBV28,many,CASSPVLAGMAAKNIQYF,TGTGCCAGCAGCCCTGTACTAGCGGGAATGGCGGCCAAAAACATTCAGTACTTC
NA,TRBJ2-3,TRBV2,many,CASLKTQDTQYF,TGTGCCAGCCTCAAGACCCAAGATACGCAGTATTTT
NA,TRBJ1-1,TRBV20-1,few,CSAAVRQAEAFF,TGCAGTGCGGCGGTAAGGCAGGCAGAAGCTTTCTTT
NA,TRBJ1-5,TRBV9,many,CASSADSYQPQHF,TGTGCCAGCAGCGCAGACAGTTATCAGCCCCAGCATTTT
NA,TRBJ2-7,TRBV28,many,CASSSSGRRTYEQYF,TGTGCCAGCAGTTCGTCGGGACGGCGAACCTACGAGCAGTACTTC
TRBD1,TRBJ1-1,TRBV28,many,CASSLSGQGNTEAFF,TGTGCCAGCAGTTTAAGTGGACAGGGGAACACTGAAGCTTTCTTT
NA,TRBJ2-3,TRBV6-2/TRBV6-3,many,CASRTSGRPTDTQYF,TGTGCCAGCAGGACGAGTGGGAGACCGACAGATACGCAGTATTTT
NA,TRBJ2-3,TRBV6-1,many,CASSVFQGSTDTQYF,TGTGCCAGCAGTGTTTTTCAGGGATCCACAGATACGCAGTATTTT
TRBD2,TRBJ2-3,TRBV3-1,many,CASSFWTSGSTDTQYF,TGTGCCAGCAGCTTTTGGACTAGCGGGAGCACAGATACGCAGTATTTT
NA,TRBJ1-5,TRBV5-1,many,CASSLSGLGSQPQHF,TGCGCCAGCAGCCTGTCAGGCCTTGGGAGTCAGCCCCAGCATTTT
NA,TRBJ2-1,TRBV10-3,NA,CAISESSSVGNEQFF,TGTGCCATCAGTGAATCGTCTAGCGTTGGCAATGAGCAGTTCTTC
NA,TRBJ1-4,TRBV5-6,many,CASSPQRGRAEKLFF,TGTGCCAGCAGCCCCCAGCGGGGGCGCGCTGAAAAACTGTTTTTT
NA,TRBJ1-6,TRBV20-1,many,CSAGPGHPNSPLHF,TGCAGTGCCGGTCCGGGACACCCGAATTCACCCCTCCACTTT
TRBD2,TRBJ2-5,TRBV20-1,many,CSAASGSRETQYF,TGCAGTGCTGCGAGCGGGAGCCGCGAGACCCAGTACTTC
TRBD2,TRBJ2-1,TRBV4-2,many,CASSPGTSENNEQFF,TGTGCCAGCAGCCCCGGGACTAGCGAAAACAATGAGCAGTTCTTC
TRBD1,TRBJ2-3,TRBV20-1,many,CSARGTGGTDTQYF,TGCAGTGCTAGAGGAACAGGGGGCACAGATACGCAGTATTTT
TRBD1,TRBJ2-7,TRBV28,many,CASSFPGQGQNEQYF,TGTGCCAGCAGTTTTCCTGGACAGGGCCAAAACGAGCAGTACTTC
NA,TRBJ2-2,TRBV29-1,many,CSVGYTGELFF,TGCAGCGTGGGGTACACCGGGGAGCTGTTTTTT
NA,TRBJ1-1,TRBV6-6,many,CASREQGGGTEAFF,TGTGCCAGCAGGGAACAGGGAGGGGGAACTGAAGCTTTCTTT
NA,TRBJ1-1,TRBV19,many,CASTLGPYTEAFF,TGTGCCAGTACCCTAGGCCCTTACACTGAAGCTTTCTTT
TRBD1,TRBJ2-6,TRBV7-6,many,CASSPSGQGSSGANVLTF,TGTGCCAGCAGCCCTTCGGGACAGGGGTCTTCTGGGGCCAACGTCCTGACTTTC
TRBD1,TRBJ2-1,TRBV12-3/TRBV12-4,few,CASSRTGGSEQFF,TGTGCCAGCAGCAGGACAGGGGGCAGCGAGCAGTTCTTC
TRBD1,TRBJ2-2,TRBV7-6,many,CASSLGQGSTGELFF,TGTGCCAGCAGCTTAGGACAGGGTAGCACCGGGGAGCTGTTTTTT
NA,TRBJ2-1,TRBV4-2,many,CASSQDYGVHNEQFF,TGTGCCAGCAGCCAAGATTATGGGGTCCACAATGAGCAGTTCTTC
NA,TRBJ2-7,TRBV30,many,CAWSVGRYEQYF,TGTGCCTGGAGTGTAGGTAGATACGAGCAGTACTTC
NA,TRBJ2-5,TRBV2,many,CASSVVRYQETQYF,TGTGCCAGCAGTGTGGTACGCTACCAAGAGACCCAGTACTTC
NA,TRBJ1-2,TRBV20-1,many,CSASGNYGYTF,TGCAGTGCTAGTGGTAACTATGGCTACACCTTC
NA,TRBJ2-2,TRBV7-3,many,CASSPLQGIGELFF,TGTGCCAGCAGCCCGCTTCAGGGTATCGGGGAGCTGTTTTTT
TRBD2,TRBJ2-5,TRBV30,many,CAWGPGGFFETQYF,TGTGCCTGGGGGCCGGGAGGGTTTTTTGAGACCCAGTACTTC
TRBD2,TRBJ2-5,TRBV5-1,many,CASSKGLAGGPGQETQYF,TGCGCCAGCAGCAAAGGACTAGCGGGAGGGCCCGGCCAAGAGACCCAGTACTTC
TRBD1,TRBJ2-3,TRBV7-9,many,CASSLATGGPDTQYF,TGTGCCAGCAGCTTAGCGACAGGGGGCCCAGATACGCAGTATTTT
NA,TRBJ1-2,TRBV20-1,many,CSASPVFGYTF,TGCAGTGCTAGTCCTGTTTTTGGCTACACCTTC
NA,TRBJ2-3,TRBV14,NA,CASSIYLCSVGGLADTQYF,NA
TRBD1,TRBJ2-7,TRBV7-2,many,CASSLGQGHSYEQYF,TGTGCCAGCAGCTTAGGACAGGGGCACTCCTACGAGCAGTACTTC
TRBD1,TRBJ2-7,TRBV6-1,many,CASRQRQGLSYEQYF,TGTGCCAGCAGGCAAAGACAGGGGCTCTCCTACGAGCAGTACTTC
TRBD2,TRBJ2-1,TRBV30,many,CACGGSGSPDEQFF,TGTGCCTGCGGCGGGAGCGGGAGTCCCGATGAGCAGTTCTTC
TRBD2,TRBJ2-7,TRBV20-1,many,CSAYRTSGPYEQYF,TGCAGTGCCTACCGGACTAGCGGTCCCTACGAGCAGTACTTC
NA,TRBJ2-7,TRBV6-2/TRBV6-3,many,CASSHVWAYEQYF,TGTGCCAGCAGCCACGTTTGGGCCTACGAGCAGTACTTC
NA,TRBJ2-3,TRBV10-3,many,CAISPDRVSTDTQYF,TGTGCCATCAGCCCCGACAGAGTTAGCACAGATACGCAGTATTTT
NA,TRBJ1-2,TRBV5-1,many,CASSASVGHYGYTF,TGCGCCAGCAGCGCCTCCGTGGGACACTATGGCTACACCTTC
TRBD1,TRBJ1-5,TRBV27,many,CASTEGRGPQPQHF,TGTGCCAGCACCGAGGGGAGGGGGCCTCAGCCCCAGCATTTT
TRBD2,TRBJ2-7,TRBV7-2,many,CASSTTSGRPYEQYF,TGTGCCAGCAGCACCACTAGCGGGCGCCCCTACGAGCAGTACTTC
TRBD2,TRBJ2-2,TRBV19,many,CASRWEGGEDSNTGELFF,TGTGCCAGTAGATGGGAGGGAGGGGAGGATTCGAACACCGGGGAGCTGTTTTTT
TRBD1,TRBJ1-1,TRBV10-3,many,CAISEGQGRTEAFF,TGTGCCATCAGTGAGGGACAGGGAAGGACTGAAGCTTTCTTT
TRBD2,TRBJ2-1,TRBV6-5,many,CASRAIGLAGTNEQFF,TGTGCCAGCAGAGCTATCGGACTAGCGGGGACTAATGAGCAGTTCTTC
NA,TRBJ1-5,TRBV18,few,CASSPSAGGEAQHF,TGTGCCAGCTCACCATCGGCGGGCGGCGAAGCCCAGCATTTT
NA,TRBJ2-3,TRBV11-2,many,CASSSVPADTQYF,TGTGCCAGCAGCTCTGTGCCGGCAGATACGCAGTATTTT
TRBD1,TRBJ2-1,TRBV18,many,CASSPIRGQDYNEQFF,TGTGCCAGCTCGCCGATTAGGGGACAGGACTACAATGAGCAGTTCTTC
NA,TRBJ1-1,TRBV25-1,many,CASSGHRATEAFF,TGTGCCAGCAGTGGACACAGGGCCACTGAAGCTTTCTTT
NA,TRBJ2-7,TRBV24-1,many,CATSDARAYEQYF,TGTGCCACCAGTGATGCCAGGGCCTACGAGCAGTACTTC
NA,TRBJ1-2,TRBV20-1,many,CSARGVHTNYGYTF,TGCAGTGCTAGAGGCGTCCACACGAACTATGGCTACACCTTC
TRBD1,TRBJ1-1,TRBV29-1,many,CSVEEGQGNTEAFF,TGCAGCGTTGAAGAGGGACAGGGGAACACTGAAGCTTTCTTT
NA,TRBJ2-3,TRBV28,many,CASTIMGGLTDTQYF,TGTGCCAGCACCATCATGGGGGGCCTTACAGATACGCAGTATTTT
TRBD2,TRBJ2-7,TRBV7-2,many,CASSLGAGAGYEQYF,TGTGCCAGCAGCCTAGGAGCGGGAGCCGGCTACGAGCAGTACTTC